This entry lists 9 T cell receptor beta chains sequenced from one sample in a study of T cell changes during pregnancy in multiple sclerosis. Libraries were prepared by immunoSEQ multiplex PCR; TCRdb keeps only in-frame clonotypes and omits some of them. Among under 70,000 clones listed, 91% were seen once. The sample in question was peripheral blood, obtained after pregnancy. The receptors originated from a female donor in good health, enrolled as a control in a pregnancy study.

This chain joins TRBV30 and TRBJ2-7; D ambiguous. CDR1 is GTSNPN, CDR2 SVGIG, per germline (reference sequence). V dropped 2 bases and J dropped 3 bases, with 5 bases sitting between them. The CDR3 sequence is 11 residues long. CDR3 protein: CAWSSVYEQYF. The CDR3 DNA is TGTGCCTGGAGTTCGGTCTACGAGCAGTACTTC.

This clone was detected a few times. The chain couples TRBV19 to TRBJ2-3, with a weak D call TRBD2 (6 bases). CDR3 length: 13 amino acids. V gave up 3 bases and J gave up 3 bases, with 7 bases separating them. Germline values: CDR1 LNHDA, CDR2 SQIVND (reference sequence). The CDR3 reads CASSMSGTDTQYF. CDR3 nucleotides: TGTGCCAGTAGTATGAGCGGGACAGATACGCAGTATTTT. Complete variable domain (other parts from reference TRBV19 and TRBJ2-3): DGGITQSPKYLFRKEGQNVTLSCEQNLNHDAMYWYRQDPGQGLRLIYYSQIVNDFQKGDIAEGYSVSREKKESFPLTVTSAQKNPTAFYLCASSMSGTDTQYFGPGTRLTVL.

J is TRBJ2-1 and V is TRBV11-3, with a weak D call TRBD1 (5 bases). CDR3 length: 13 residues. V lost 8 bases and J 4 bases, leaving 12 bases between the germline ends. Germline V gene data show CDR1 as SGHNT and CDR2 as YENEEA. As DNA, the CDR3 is TGTGCCAGCCTAGGGGTCCGATACAATGAGCAGTTCTTC. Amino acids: CASLGVRYNEQFF.

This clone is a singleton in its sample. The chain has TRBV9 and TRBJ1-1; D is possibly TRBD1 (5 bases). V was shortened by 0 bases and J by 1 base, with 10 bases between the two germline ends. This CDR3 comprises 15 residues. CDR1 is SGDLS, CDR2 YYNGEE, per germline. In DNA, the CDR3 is TGTGCCAGCAGCGTAGAAGCTCAGGGGAACACTGAAGCTTTCTTT. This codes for CASSVEAQGNTEAFF. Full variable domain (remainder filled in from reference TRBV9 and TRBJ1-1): DSGVTQTPKHLITATGQRVTLRCSPRSGDLSVYWYQQSLDQGLQFLIQYYNGEERAKGNILERFSAQQFPDLHSELNLSSLELGDSALYFCASSVEAQGNTEAFFGQGTRLTVV.

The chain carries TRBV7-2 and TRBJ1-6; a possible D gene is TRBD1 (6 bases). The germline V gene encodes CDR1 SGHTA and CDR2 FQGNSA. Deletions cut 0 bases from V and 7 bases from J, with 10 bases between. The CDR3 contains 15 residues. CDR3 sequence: CASSLASGQNSPLHF. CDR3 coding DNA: TGTGCCAGCAGCTTAGCAAGCGGACAGAATTCACCCCTCCACTTT.

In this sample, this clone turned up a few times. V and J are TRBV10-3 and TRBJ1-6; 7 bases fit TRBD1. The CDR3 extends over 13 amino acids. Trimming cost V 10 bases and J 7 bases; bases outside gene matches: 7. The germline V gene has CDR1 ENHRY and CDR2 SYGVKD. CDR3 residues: CATGQDPNSPLHF. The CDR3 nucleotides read TGTGCCACCGGACAGGACCCGAATTCACCCCTCCACTTT.

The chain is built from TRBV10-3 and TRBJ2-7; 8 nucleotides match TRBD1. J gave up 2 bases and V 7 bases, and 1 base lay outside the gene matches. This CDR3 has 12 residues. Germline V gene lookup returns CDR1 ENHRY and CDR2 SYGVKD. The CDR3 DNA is TGTGCCATCATGACAGGGGCCTACGAGCAGTACTTC. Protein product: CAIMTGAYEQYF.

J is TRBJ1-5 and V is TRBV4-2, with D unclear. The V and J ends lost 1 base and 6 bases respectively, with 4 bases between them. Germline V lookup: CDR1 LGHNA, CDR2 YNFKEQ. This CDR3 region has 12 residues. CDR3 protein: CASSQAGQPQHF. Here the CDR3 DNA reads TGTGCCAGCAGCCAAGCGGGTCAGCCCCAGCATTTT.

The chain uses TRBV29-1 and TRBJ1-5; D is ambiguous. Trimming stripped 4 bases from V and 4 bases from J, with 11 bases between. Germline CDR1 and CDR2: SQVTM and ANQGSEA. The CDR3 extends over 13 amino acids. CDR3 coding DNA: TGCAGCGTTGTGGGAGATGGGAATCAGCCCCAGCATTTT. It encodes CSVVGDGNQPQHF.